This T cell receptor (beta chain) appears in the sequencing data of a study of T cells in Graves' hyperthyroidism and ophthalmopathy. Study conclusions and caveats: A 13 V-J signature model discriminated ophthalmopathy versus stable hyperthyroidism.

V was cut by 3 bases and J by 0 bases, with 3 bases left in between. Germline V gene sequence: CDR1 SGDLS, CDR2 YYNGEE. CDR3 size: 13 residues. To note about this clonotype: Its matching antigen is unknown.

Researchers took RNA transcripts and amplified the TCR beta CDR3 regions from them. A first-round RT-PCR of the TCR CDR3 used the HTBI primer set. MiXCR, applied by TCRdb to the multiplex PCR reads, yields one record per CDR3 protein. The sample has 270,000 or so distinct CDR3 sequences, 15% seen once. The chain joins TRBV9 to TRBJ2-2, with D uncertain. Sequenced sample: blood. The TCR was taken from a woman aged 45-60 years with Graves' hyperthyroidism that later progressed to Graves' ophthalmopathy. CDR3 DNA: TGTGCCAGCAGCGGGCCGAACACCGGGGAGCTGTTTTTT. Its translation is CASSGPNTGELFF.